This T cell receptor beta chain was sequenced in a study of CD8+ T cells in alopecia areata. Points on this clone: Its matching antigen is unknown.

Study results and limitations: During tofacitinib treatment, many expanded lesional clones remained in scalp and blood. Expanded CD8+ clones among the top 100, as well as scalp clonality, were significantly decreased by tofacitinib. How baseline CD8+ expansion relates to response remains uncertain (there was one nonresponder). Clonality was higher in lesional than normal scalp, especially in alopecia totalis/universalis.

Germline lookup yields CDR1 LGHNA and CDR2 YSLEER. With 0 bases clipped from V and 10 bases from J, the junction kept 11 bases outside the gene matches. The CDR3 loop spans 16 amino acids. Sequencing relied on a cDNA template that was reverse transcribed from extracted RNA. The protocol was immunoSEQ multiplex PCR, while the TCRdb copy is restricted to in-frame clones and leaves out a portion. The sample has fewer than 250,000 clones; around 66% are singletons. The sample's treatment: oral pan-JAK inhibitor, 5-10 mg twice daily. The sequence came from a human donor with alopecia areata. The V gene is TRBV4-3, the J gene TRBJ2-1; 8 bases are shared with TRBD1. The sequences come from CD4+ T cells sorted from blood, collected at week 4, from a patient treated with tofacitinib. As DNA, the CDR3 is TGCGCCAGCAGCCAAGATGGGGGACAGGCGGTAGAAGAGCAGTTCTTC. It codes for CASSQDGGQAVEEQFF.